Sequencing of this TCR beta chain was carried out in a study of T cell repertoires in cytomegalovirus infection. The CDR3 consists of 15 residues. Between the trimmed V and J ends, which lost 4 bases and 6 bases, there was a span of 17 bases. CDR1 and CDR2 (germline): SGHTA, FQGNSA. This clonotype was picked up many times. Its antigen is unidentified. A single record per CDR3 protein comes from TCRdb applying MiXCR to the reads. This table holds 450,000 to 550,000 distinct CDR3 sequences, under 55% found once. The sample was cultured PBMCs, taken from culture after CMV antigen stimulation. The chain couples TRBV7-2 to TRBJ2-3, with D possibly matching TRBD2 (7 bases). The receptor comes from a human donor in good health (CMV status not recorded). Some clones in this sample may be carry-over from other donors' samples. The CDR3 region has the DNA TGTGCCAGCAGCTCCACGGGCGGGGGCGGGGATACGCAGTATTTT. Its translation is CASSSTGGGGDTQYF. The full variable domain, in which reference TRBV7-2 and TRBJ2-3 provide the parts outside the CDR3, is GAGVSQSPSNKVTEKGKDVELRCDPISGHTALYWYRQSLGQGLEFLIYFQGNSAPDKSGLPSDRFSAERTGGSVSTLTIQRTQQEDSAVYLCASSSTGGGGDTQYFGPGTRLTVL.